This TCR beta chain was sequenced in a study of OX40 agonist ivuxolimab in advanced cancers. Trimming pared 7 bases from V and 2 bases from J, leaving 11 bases between. Germline CDR1 LNHNV, CDR2 YYDKDF (reference sequence). This CDR3 is 13 amino acids long. Some clones are missing from TCRdb's copy, which holds only in-frame ones; the method was immunoSEQ multiplex PCR. The sample carries about 62,000 clones, about four fifths recorded once. J is TRBJ1-1 and V is TRBV15; no clear D. This sequence originates from an adult with an advanced solid tumor such as melanoma, head and neck, liver or kidney cancer. The sample was CD4+ or CD8+ T cells sorted from blood, taken in a trial of the OX40 agonist ivuxolimab. The CDR3 nucleotides are TGTGCCACCATGAGGTCCGAAAACACTGAAGCTTTCTTT. This gives the protein CATMRSENTEAFF.